This TCR beta chain was recovered during a study of tumour-infiltrating T cells in Burkitt lymphoma. Study overall: The Burkitt lymphoma cohort spanned all epidemiological subtypes.

Assay used: immunoSEQ multiplex PCR; TCRdb lists only in-frame clones, some missing. Counted here are about 50,000 clones, about a third occurring once; the ten biggest clones make up over 2.5%. This clone was counted between two and nine times. The receptor was derived from a human donor with Burkitt lymphoma. The material sequenced was tumor tissue.

This chain's CDR3 is CASSYTLGEQYF. Written as DNA, the CDR3 is TGTGCCAGCAGTTACACCCTGGGCGAGCAGTACTTC. This chain connects TRBV6-5 to TRBJ2-7; D is unclear. V was clipped by 2 bases and J by 6 bases, with 8 bases between them. The CDR3 runs to 12 residues. Germline CDR1 and CDR2: MNHEY and SVGAGI.